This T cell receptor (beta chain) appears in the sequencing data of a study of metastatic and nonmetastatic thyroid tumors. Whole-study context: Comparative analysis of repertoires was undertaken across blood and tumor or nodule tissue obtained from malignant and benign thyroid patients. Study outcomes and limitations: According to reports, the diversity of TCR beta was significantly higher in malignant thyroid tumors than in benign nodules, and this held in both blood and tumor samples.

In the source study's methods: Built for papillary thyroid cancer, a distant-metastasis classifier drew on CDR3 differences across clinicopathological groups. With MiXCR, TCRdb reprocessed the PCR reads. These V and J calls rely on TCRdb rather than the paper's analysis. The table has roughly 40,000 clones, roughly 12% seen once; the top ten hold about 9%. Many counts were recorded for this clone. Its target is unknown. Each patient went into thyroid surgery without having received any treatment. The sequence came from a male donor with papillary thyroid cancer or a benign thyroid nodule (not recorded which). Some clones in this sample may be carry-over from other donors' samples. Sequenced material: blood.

The CDR3 reads CASSSRGGVSNQPQHF. The CDR3 DNA reads as TGTGCCAGCAGCTCCCGGGGGGGGGTTAGCAATCAGCCCCAGCATTTT. The V and J genes are TRBV7-9 and TRBJ1-5; D perhaps matches TRBD1 (5 bases). Trimming stripped 4 bases from V and 0 bases from J, with 13 bases between. There are 16 residues in the CDR3. The germline CDR1 and CDR2 sequences are SEHNR and FQNEAQ (reference sequence).